The 32 T cell receptor beta chains listed next were all sequenced from one sample in a study of T cell repertoires in cytomegalovirus infection. TCRdb ran MiXCR on the reads and lists one entry per CDR3 protein. The sample shows about 480,000 distinct CDR3 sequences, roughly a third of them seen only once. Antigens for these TCRs are unknown. The specimen was cultured PBMCs, collected from culture after CMV antigen stimulation. Receptor source: a human donor in good health (CMV status not recorded). Some clones in this sample may be carry-over from other donors' samples.

The chain has TRBV28 and TRBJ2-7; TRBD2 is a possible D gene (7 bases). From germline, CDR1 is MDHEN and CDR2 SYDVKM. This CDR3 spans 15 amino acids. The V and J ends lost 6 bases and 0 bases respectively, with 15 bases between them. This chain's CDR3 is CASSPRGLSSYEQYF. The CDR3 nucleotides read TGTGCCAGCAGCCCGCGGGGGCTAAGCTCCTACGAGCAGTACTTC. Supplemented by reference TRBV28 and TRBJ2-7, the full variable domain reads DVKVTQSSRYLVKRTGEKVFLECVQDMDHENMFWYRQDPGLGLRLIYFSYDVKMKEKGDIPEGYSVSREKKERFSLILESASTNQTSMYLCASSPRGLSSYEQYFGPGTRLTVT.

This sequence joins TRBV9 and TRBJ2-3, with no clear D. The CDR3 runs to 14 residues. Trimming stripped 3 bases from V and 0 bases from J, with 8 bases between. Germline V gene data show CDR1 as SGDLS and CDR2 as YYNGEE. CDR3 loop: CASSGPGSTDTQYF. CDR3 bases: TGTGCCAGCAGCGGTCCGGGTAGCACAGATACGCAGTATTTT.

This chain joins TRBV11-3 and TRBJ2-1; TRBD2 matches 12 bases. V gave up 1 base and J gave up 7 bases; unmatched junction bases: 5. The CDR3 covers 16 residues. The germline V gene encodes CDR1 SGHNT and CDR2 YENEEA. CDR3 nucleotide sequence: TGTGCCAGCAGCTTAGTGCTAGCGGGAGGGCAGAATGAGCAGTTCTTC. Translated, it gives CASSLVLAGGQNEQFF.

In this sample, this clonotype turned up many times. V and J are TRBV7-8 and TRBJ2-7, with no clear D. The V gene's germline CDR1 is SGHVS and CDR2 FQNEAQ. Trimming left V 5 bases short and J 0 bases short, with 17 bases between. The length of the CDR3 is 16 residues. CDR3 loop: CASSPSSATSSYEQYF. The CDR3 region has the DNA TGTGCCAGCAGCCCTTCATCGGCCACATCCTCCTACGAGCAGTACTTC.

The rearrangement links TRBV19 to TRBJ1-4; D is uncertain. The CDR3 spans 15 residues. V gave up 3 bases and J gave up 5 bases, with 13 bases separating them. In germline, CDR1 is LNHDA, CDR2 SQIVND (reference sequence). The CDR3 region has the DNA TGTGCCAGTAGTATCGGGAGGTTGGAAAATGAAAAACTGTTTTTT. Encoded protein: CASSIGRLENEKLFF. Variable domain in full (rest from reference TRBV19 and TRBJ1-4): DGGITQSPKYLFRKEGQNVTLSCEQNLNHDAMYWYRQDPGQGLRLIYYSQIVNDFQKGDIAEGYSVSREKKESFPLTVTSAQKNPTAFYLCASSIGRLENEKLFFGSGTQLSVL.

The chain has TRBV25-1 and TRBJ2-1; D is possibly TRBD1 or TRBD2 (5 bases each). Germline CDR1 reads MGHDK; CDR2 reads SYGVNS. V was pared by 3 bases and J by 5 bases, with 14 bases between. CDR3 size: 15 residues. CDR3: CASSDLDRDHNEQFF. Here the CDR3 DNA reads TGTGCCAGCAGTGACCTCGATCGGGACCACAATGAGCAGTTCTTC. Full variable domain (outside the CDR3, taken from reference TRBV25-1 and TRBJ2-1): EADIYQTPRYLVIGTGKKITLECSQTMGHDKMYWYQQDPGMELHLIHYSYGVNSTEKGDLSSESTVSRIRTEHFPLTLESARPSHTSQYLCASSDLDRDHNEQFFGPGTRLTVL.

To note about this clonotype: Just one base apart from a much larger clone, this may be a read error. This sequence joins TRBV7-2 and TRBJ2-3, with D uncertain. V was shortened by 1 base and J by 2 bases, with 7 bases between the two germline ends. CDR3 length: 14 residues. Germline values: CDR1 SGHTA, CDR2 FQGNSA. The DNA of the CDR3 is TGTGCCAGCAGCTTAGATTCCCTCACAGATACGCAGTATTTT. It codes for CASSLDSLTDTQYF.

This clonotype turned up a few times. The chain is built from TRBV6-5 and TRBJ2-7; tentative D call: TRBD1 (5 bases). Between the trimmed V and J ends, which lost 0 bases and 3 bases, there was a span of 15 bases. The CDR3 length is 16 residues. Germline CDR1 MNHEY, CDR2 SVGAGI. The CDR3 sequence is CASSYSGLPQGYEQYF. CDR3 DNA sequence: TGTGCCAGCAGTTACTCAGGTCTTCCCCAGGGCTACGAGCAGTACTTC.

This clonotype was observed a handful of times. The gene calls are TRBV7-2 and TRBJ2-4; TRBD2 is a possible D gene (6 bases). Germline loops: CDR1 SGHTA, CDR2 FQGNSA. The germline V and J ends were trimmed by 3 bases and 0 bases, with 12 bases remaining between them. This CDR3 comprises 16 residues. CDR3 in amino acids: CASSFSGVGAKNIQYF. The CDR3 DNA sequence: TGTGCCAGCAGCTTTTCGGGAGTCGGAGCCAAAAACATTCAGTACTTC.

This clonotype has ten or more counts. The genes are TRBV7-2 and TRBJ1-1, with TRBD1 matching 8 bases. Germline CDR1 SGHTA, CDR2 FQGNSA. Trimming at V came to 1 base and at J to 5 bases, leaving 0 bases not matched to a gene. The CDR3 has 13 amino acids. In DNA form, the CDR3 reads TGTGCCAGCAGCTTAGGACAGGGGACTGAAGCTTTCTTT. Translation gives CASSLGQGTEAFF.

This clonotype was counted ten times or more. Here the CDR3 reads CASRPGDRTDTQYF. Here the CDR3 DNA reads TGTGCCAGCAGGCCCGGAGACCGCACAGATACGCAGTATTTT. The genes are TRBV6-5 and TRBJ2-3; D is unresolved. CDR1 MNHEY and CDR2 SVGAGI come from the germline V gene. V shed 6 bases and J shed 1 base, with 11 bases lying between them. This CDR3 is built from 14 residues.

This clonotype was picked up a small number of times. The chain joins TRBV19 to TRBJ1-5, with 8 bases fitting TRBD1. This CDR3 contains 17 residues. The germline gives CDR1 LNHDA, CDR2 SQIVND (reference sequence). J gave up 4 bases and V 4 bases, and 12 bases lay outside the gene matches. The CDR3 sequence: CASSSPPRTGKNQPQHF. CDR3 nucleotide sequence: TGTGCCAGTAGTAGCCCGCCAAGGACAGGGAAAAATCAGCCCCAGCATTTT.

V and J are TRBV28 and TRBJ2-3; 11 bases align to TRBD1. The CDR3 has 14 amino acids. V gave up 11 bases and J gave up 5 bases; unmatched junction bases: 9. Germline V gives CDR1 MDHEN, CDR2 SYDVKM. The CDR3, as DNA: TGTGCCGGTGCGCGGACAGGGGGCAGAGATACGCAGTATTTT. Protein sequence: CAGARTGGRDTQYF.

This clonotype was counted between two and nine times. V gene TRBV7-2 combines with J gene TRBJ2-3, with 12 positions matching TRBD2. The CDR3 sequence is 17 residues long. The germline CDR1 and CDR2 sequences are SGHTA and FQGNSA. J lost 1 base, V lost 2 bases, and 4 bases had no gene match. In DNA, the CDR3 is TGTGCCAGCAGCTTAAGACTAGCGGGAGATCGCACAGATACGCAGTATTTT. Amino acid sequence: CASSLRLAGDRTDTQYF. Supplemented by reference TRBV7-2 and TRBJ2-3, the full variable domain reads GAGVSQSPSNKVTEKGKDVELRCDPISGHTALYWYRQSLGQGLEFLIYFQGNSAPDKSGLPSDRFSAERTGGSVSTLTIQRTQQEDSAVYLCASSLRLAGDRTDTQYFGPGTRLTVL.

The chain links TRBV9 to TRBJ1-1; D gene unclear. Trimming cost V 0 bases and J 6 bases, with 12 bases left between them. CDR1 SGDLS and CDR2 YYNGEE come from the germline V gene. The CDR3 is made up of 14 amino acids. CDR3 bases: TGTGCCAGCAGCGTAGGTAGCCCTCAGGCTGAAGCTTTCTTT. Amino acid sequence: CASSVGSPQAEAFF.

In regard to this clonotype: Its ends do not fully match the called genes, so a read error is possible. The chain uses TRBV7-2 and TRBJ2-1, with 9 bases aligning to TRBD2. The germline gives CDR1 SGHTA, CDR2 FQGNSA. The CDR3 length is 16 residues. CDR3 in DNA: TGTGCCAGCAGCTTAGCGGCGGGAGGGGGGGGCAATGAGCAGTCCTTC. It is translated as CASSLAAGGGGNEQSF.

The table lists this clonotype with a few counts. The chain has TRBV28 and TRBJ1-1; D ambiguous. The CDR3 contains 12 residues. The germline V gene encodes CDR1 MDHEN and CDR2 SYDVKM. With 2 bases removed from V and 3 bases from J, the gap between germline ends came to 4 bases. CDR3 region: CASSLGHTEAFF. CDR3 nucleotides: TGTGCCAGCAGTTTAGGGCACACTGAAGCTTTCTTT. Looking up the rest from reference TRBV28 and TRBJ1-1 gives the full variable domain: DVKVTQSSRYLVKRTGEKVFLECVQDMDHENMFWYRQDPGLGLRLIYFSYDVKMKEKGDIPEGYSVSREKKERFSLILESASTNQTSMYLCASSLGHTEAFFGQGTRLTVV.

This rearrangement joins TRBV11-2 to TRBJ2-3, with D maybe TRBD1 (6 bases). V lost 4 bases and J lost 0, with 11 bases in between. There are 15 residues in the CDR3. Germline loops: CDR1 SGHAT, CDR2 FQNNGV. The CDR3 reads CASSSRQVSTDTQYF. CDR3 nucleotide sequence: TGTGCCAGCAGCTCCAGACAGGTCAGCACAGATACGCAGTATTTT.

The genes are TRBV7-6 and TRBJ2-7, with 8 bases matching TRBD2. Germline CDR1 and CDR2: SGHVS and FNYEAQ. The CDR3 runs to 14 residues. Trimming removed 0 bases from V and 3 bases from J; junction bases left unmatched: 1. CDR3 region: CASSLAGLDYEQYV. CDR3 nucleotide sequence: TGTGCCAGCAGCTTAGCGGGACTAGACTACGAGCAGTACGTC.

The rearrangement uses TRBV24-1 and TRBJ2-3; D remains unclear. The CDR3 runs 17 residues. V lost 2 bases and J lost 5, with 19 bases in between. The germline CDR1 and CDR2 sequences are KGHDR and SFDVKD. The CDR3 DNA is TGTGCCACCAGTGATTCTCGGCTGAATCGGGTACAAGATACGCAGTATTTT. This codes for CATSDSRLNRVQDTQYF.

This clonotype was seen a few times. This sequence joins TRBV7-2 and TRBJ2-4; a possible D gene is TRBD2 (5 bases). Germline V gives CDR1 SGHTA, CDR2 FQGNSA. V shed 5 bases and J shed 2 bases, with 13 bases lying between them. The CDR3 is 15 residues long. CDR3 region: CASSLGGRTKNIQYF. The CDR3 DNA follows: TGTGCCAGCAGCCTCGGCGGGCGGACCAAAAACATTCAGTACTTC.

This clonotype has a handful of counts. The rearrangement uses TRBV11-2 and TRBJ1-1; 10 nucleotides align to TRBD1. The ends lost 8 bases at V and 1 base at J; junction bases unmatched: 10. The CDR3 consists of 16 residues. Germline lookup yields CDR1 SGHAT and CDR2 FQNNGV. The CDR3 protein is CASRTWDRGRNTEAFF. CDR3 nucleotide sequence: TGTGCCAGCCGCACCTGGGACAGGGGTCGGAACACTGAAGCTTTCTTT.

This clonotype was seen ten or more times. V and J are TRBV7-2 and TRBJ1-2; no firm D call. Trimming shortened V by 2 bases and J by 2 bases, and 12 bases separated the two germline ends. This CDR3 is 15 amino acids long. Germline V gives CDR1 SGHTA, CDR2 FQGNSA. The chain's CDR3 is CASSLIISSNYGYTF. The CDR3, as DNA: TGTGCCAGCAGCTTAATAATCTCTTCCAACTATGGCTACACCTTC.

This clonotype was observed a few times. The V call is TRBV15, the J call TRBJ2-7; D is perhaps TRBD2 (7 bases). The germline V gene encodes CDR1 LNHNV and CDR2 YYDKDF (reference sequence). This CDR3 has 18 residues. V was cut by 3 bases and J by 1 base, with 22 bases left in between. DNA of the CDR3: TGTGCCACCAGCAGCCGACGGGGGGCTGGGGCGAAGTCCTACGAGCAGTACTTC. Its translation: CATSSRRGAGAKSYEQYF.

This clonotype has ten or more counts. V is TRBV7-2 and J is TRBJ2-6; D unresolved. There are 14 residues in the CDR3. Trimming left V 5 bases short and J 2 bases short, with 7 bases between. Per germline, CDR1 SGHTA and CDR2 FQGNSA. The CDR3 DNA is TGTGCCAGCAGCATTTATACTGGGGCCAACGTCCTGACTTTC. Its protein is CASSIYTGANVLTF. Complete variable domain (other parts from reference TRBV7-2 and TRBJ2-6): GAGVSQSPSNKVTEKGKDVELRCDPISGHTALYWYRQSLGQGLEFLIYFQGNSAPDKSGLPSDRFSAERTGGSVSTLTIQRTQQEDSAVYLCASSIYTGANVLTFGAGSRLTVL.

In its sample, this clonotype was seen a few times. This chain joins TRBV19 and TRBJ1-1; TRBD1 aligns across 12 bases. CDR3 length equals 16 residues. Germline lookup yields CDR1 LNHDA and CDR2 SQIVND (reference sequence). With 5 bases clipped from V and 3 bases from J, the junction kept 7 bases outside the gene matches. Written as DNA, the CDR3 is TGTGCCAGTAGTCAGGGGGGGACAGGGGGCTACACTGAAGCTTTCTTT. Protein: CASSQGGTGGYTEAFF.

This rearrangement joins TRBV7-9 to TRBJ1-1; D perhaps matches TRBD1 (6 bases). This CDR3 spans 13 amino acids. With 5 bases removed from V and 3 bases from J, the gap between germline ends came to 10 bases. CDR1 and CDR2 (germline): SEHNR, FQNEAQ (reference sequence). The CDR3 here is CASSITGYTEAFF. CDR3 nucleotides: TGTGCCAGCAGCATTACAGGGTACACTGAAGCTTTCTTT. The full variable domain, in which reference TRBV7-9 and TRBJ1-1 provide the parts outside the CDR3, is DTGVSQNPRHKITKRGQNVTFRCDPISEHNRLYWYRQTLGQGPEFLTYFQNEAQLEKSRLLSDRFSAERPKGSFSTLEIQRTEQGDSAMYLCASSITGYTEAFFGQGTRLTVV.

This clonotype was observed a handful of times. This chain connects TRBV7-2 to TRBJ2-7, with TRBD2 as a possible D gene (5 bases). The ends were cut back, 4 bases at V and 7 bases at J, with 14 bases in the middle. The CDR3 is made up of 13 amino acids. In germline, CDR1 is SGHTA, CDR2 FQGNSA. The CDR3 DNA sequence: TGTGCCAGCAGCTCGACTACCTCGGGTGAGCAGTACGTC. This translates into CASSSTTSGEQYV.

The J gene is TRBJ2-1, the V gene TRBV4-1, with TRBD2 as a possible D gene (6 bases). The germline V gene encodes CDR1 MGHRA and CDR2 YSYEKL. CDR3 size: 15 residues. The V gene lost 5 bases and the J gene lost 12 bases, with 23 bases spanning the gap. The CDR3 bases are TGCGCCAGCAGCTTCCGAGGAGGGAGTAACCTTTTGCAGTTCTTC. As protein: CASSFRGGSNLLQFF.

The chain couples TRBV7-2 to TRBJ1-5, with D uncertain. In germline, CDR1 is SGHTA, CDR2 FQGNSA. The CDR3 runs to 16 residues. Trimming pared 3 bases from V and 0 bases from J, leaving 12 bases between. As DNA, the CDR3 is TGTGCCAGCAGCTTGGTGGGCCCCGATAGCAATCAGCCCCAGCATTTT. It translates to CASSLVGPDSNQPQHF.

This chain uses TRBV20-1 with TRBJ1-3, with D tentatively TRBD1 (5 bases). V was clipped by 1 base and J by 4 bases, with 14 bases between them. The CDR3 length is 15 residues. Germline V gene data show CDR1 as DFQATT and CDR2 as SNEGSKA (reference sequence). DNA of the CDR3: TGCAGTGCTAGAGCCCCCGACAGATCAGGAAACACCATATATTTT. Its protein product is CSARAPDRSGNTIYF.

The sample holds many counts of this clonotype. The CDR3 loop reads CASSLIQGVNEQYF. The CDR3 region has the DNA TGTGCCAGCAGCTTAATCCAGGGGGTCAACGAGCAGTACTTC. The V and J genes are TRBV7-2 and TRBJ2-7; 7 bases agree with TRBD1. Per germline, CDR1 SGHTA and CDR2 FQGNSA. This CDR3 spans 14 amino acids. V was pared by 2 bases and J by 5 bases, with 6 bases of the junction left unmatched.